This T cell receptor beta chain stems from a study of blood T cell repertoires in COVID-19. Study overall: The origin of the acute and convalescent COVID-19 samples was the United States, Italy and Spain. The cDNA or gDNA used as material had been derived from T cells, B-cell-depleted T cells, or PBMCs.

This CDR3 contains 13 residues. The V gene lost 1 base and the J gene lost 3 bases, with 7 bases spanning the gap. Per germline, CDR1 SEHNR and CDR2 FQNEAQ (reference sequence). Study processing details: Scientists estimated how many nucleated cells there were by amplifying reference gene primers. Assay: immunoSEQ multiplex PCR; the TCRdb copy retains only in-frame clones and omits some. That table supplies the V and J calls and clone size; D and trimming were determined from the DNA. The sample includes about 30,000 clones, 90% to 95% of them seen just once. This chain links TRBV7-9 with TRBJ2-7; tentative D call: TRBD1 (5 bases). What was sequenced was peripheral blood. This sequence originates from a man aged 45 to 65 with active COVID-19. This CDR3 is CASSLGRDYEQYF. Here the CDR3 DNA reads TGTGCCAGCAGCTTAGGCAGGGACTACGAGCAGTACTTC.